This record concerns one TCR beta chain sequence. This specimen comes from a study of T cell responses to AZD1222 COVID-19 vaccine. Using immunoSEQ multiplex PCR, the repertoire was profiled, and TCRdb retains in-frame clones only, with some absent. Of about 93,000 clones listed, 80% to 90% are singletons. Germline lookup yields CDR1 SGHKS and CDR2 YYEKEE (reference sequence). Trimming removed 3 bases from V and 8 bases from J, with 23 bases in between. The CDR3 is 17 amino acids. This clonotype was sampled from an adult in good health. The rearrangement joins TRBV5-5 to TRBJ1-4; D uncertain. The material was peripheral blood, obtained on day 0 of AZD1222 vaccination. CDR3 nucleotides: TGTGCCAGCAGCTCCCGACCTCCAGGATTACAAGGAGAAAAACTGTTTTTT. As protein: CASSSRPPGLQGEKLFF.